Described below is a single T cell receptor (beta chain) sequence and its context. Its antigen is unknown. The sample is drawn from a study of OX40 agonist ivuxolimab in advanced cancers. Study information: There were three patients with partial responses, one having hepatocellular carcinoma and two cutaneous melanoma. Study-level results: Clonal expansion was seen in CD4+ and CD8+ blood T cells by week 6 at 0.1 to 3.0 mg/kg. CD4+ T cells averaged fewer expanded clones than CD8+ T cells.

Clones were read by immunoSEQ multiplex PCR, and TCRdb kept only the in-frame ones, dropping some. The sample holds almost 15,000 clones, about 80% seen once. Sample: CD4+ or CD8+ T cells sorted from blood, taken in a trial of the OX40 agonist ivuxolimab. This sequence was found in an adult with an advanced solid tumor such as melanoma, head and neck, liver or kidney cancer.

CDR3 nucleotide sequence: TGTGCCAGCAGCCGTGACAACTCTGGAAACACCATATATTTT. Its translation is CASSRDNSGNTIYF. The chain employs TRBV28 and TRBJ1-3; D uncertain. The CDR3 is 14 amino acids. CDR1 and CDR2 (germline): MDHEN, SYDVKM. Trimming cost V 6 bases and J 0 bases, with 9 bases left between them. The entire variable domain, with the rest obtained from reference TRBV28 and TRBJ1-3, is as follows: DVKVTQSSRYLVKRTGEKVFLECVQDMDHENMFWYRQDPGLGLRLIYFSYDVKMKEKGDIPEGYSVSREKKERFSLILESASTNQTSMYLCASSRDNSGNTIYFGEGSWLTVV.